This record concerns one T cell receptor (beta chain) sequence. No cognate antigen has been identified for it. No quality values exist for individual bases; no much larger clone is one base distant. The immunoSEQ kit was used, according to the manufacturer's recommendations, to generate TCR beta libraries from genomic DNA. For library preparation, a first multiplex PCR was performed with proprietary primers, followed by a second PCR in which unique barcodes were added, and bead cleanups were performed after each round. Each sample batch included a kit-provided positive control reaction and a negative control reaction. The final libraries underwent checking on an Agilent 4200 TapeStation D1000 ScreenTape, volumetric pooling, and quantification by qPCR. Sequencing was performed on an Illumina NextSeq500 with a MidOutput 150-cycle cartridge, and 156 Read1 and 15 Index1 cycles were run with kit custom primers. The pooled library was loaded at approximately 0.92 pM, and approximately 18% PhiX control was spiked in. The paper's processing steps were these. Vendor-processed data were analyzed in R, and a clonotype was defined as all T cells sharing the same CDR3 nucleotide sequence. For clone abundance analyses, frequencies were normalized to the 10,000 most abundant clones in each sample. Public T cell clones, averaging fewer than five per sample, were removed before analysis. A difference in abundance of at least 32-fold between compartments was used to define tumor-enriched and baseline blood-enriched clonotypes. A beta-binomial differential abundance model was used to identify clonotypes that were expanded or contracted between blood time points. Similarity between tumor and blood repertoires was quantified using the Baroni-Urbani and Buser coefficient, and groups were compared with two-tailed Wilcoxon tests in R. The source is immuneACCESS, and TCRdb retained only in-frame sequences with V and J called. Part of the clones is not carried over; for the studies checked, unresolved V genes explain less than half of this, and the remainder is unexplained. V and J calls plus clone size are reproduced from that table; the DNA served to infer D and trimming. This sample comprises 120,000 or so clones, around 80% of them detected only once. The ten top clones hold under 6.5% of the sample.

The record originates from a study of radiation and T cells in renal cell carcinoma (dated by TCRdb to the early 2020s). Concerning the study at large: The samples were obtained from a clinical trial, where primary renal cell carcinomas were treated with 15 Gy stereotactic body radiation therapy and then removed by nephrectomy 4 weeks afterward. In total, 50 to 60 samples underwent TCR beta sequencing: about 25 tumors plus 27 peripheral blood samples. Across all 50 or so samples, 4,016,671 unique CDR3 nucleotide sequences, encoding about 3,000,000 unique CDR3 amino acid sequences, were identified.

Here is what the overall study found, with its caveats: Because no pretreatment tumor biopsies were available, whether clonotypes were present in the tumor at baseline could not be determined. Changes in the blood repertoire were not tracked past 4 weeks after treatment. Effects of radiation dose or scheduling on the TCR repertoire could not be addressed with the single-armed trial design. Top tumor clonotypes rose in blood from baseline to 2 weeks post-radiation, then contracted by 4 weeks, suggesting transient expansion of tumor-resident clones.

The time point tag for this specimen amounts to: blood 2 weeks post-SBRT. The sample's treatment or condition, from its label and the paper: 15 Gy SBRT to primary tumor, nephrectomy 4 weeks later. Serial peripheral blood from radiation-treated patients was sampled at baseline, 2 weeks and 4 weeks after SBRT to track tumor-enriched clonotypes. Every patient had renal cell carcinoma of clear cell pathology. Genomic DNA for TCR sequencing was prepared using the QIAamp DNA Blood Mini Kit (Qiagen). Only samples passing all quality control checks were included in the analyses. Relative to germline, V is 4 bases shorter and J is 4 bases shorter, with 25 bases between their ends. From the germline V gene, CDR1 is SGDLS and CDR2 is YYNGEE. The CDR3 runs 18 residues from the cysteine to the phenylalanine. Here the CDR3 DNA is all that survives: 54 bases in frame from base 1.

The specimen comprised blood, sampled from a patient whose treatment included radiotherapy and nephrectomy. The clonotype originates from a middle-aged man with renal cell carcinoma. The sequence joins TRBV9 to TRBJ2-3; the D gene is unclear. The nucleotides are TGTGCCAGCAGCCTTACTTTACGACTGCCAGCCCGGCCAGATACGCAGTATTTT. It translates as CASSLTLRLPARPDTQYF.